Listed here is a single T cell receptor (beta chain). These data come from a study of blood T cell repertoires in COVID-19. Study at large: Samples taken during acute and convalescent COVID-19 were collected in the United States, Italy and Spain.

Original processing notes: It was from reference gene primer amplification that nucleated cell counts were estimated. This table comes from immunoSEQ multiplex PCR, and its TCRdb copy is limited to in-frame clones, with some not included. V, J and clone size derive from that table, while D and trimming were established from the DNA sequence. The sample records about 77,000 clones, about 92% being singletons. The sequence was obtained from a woman older than 75 with active or convalescent COVID-19. The sequencing sample was made of peripheral blood.

The CDR3 region has the DNA TGTGCCAGCACCCGGGGGACGGCGGAAGAGACCCAGTACTTC. This codes for CASTRGTAEETQYF. The chain recombines TRBV6-5 with TRBJ2-5, with a tentative D call TRBD2 (6 bases). V was pared by 7 bases and J by 3 bases, with 15 bases between. This CDR3 region has 14 residues. Germline-derived CDR1 and CDR2 are MNHEY and SVGAGI.